The 25 T cell receptor beta chains presented below share a single source sample, sequenced in a study of human T cells and chemical hapten exposure. Time point meaning: patch test 1, 2 weeks after DPC sensitization. As to treatment: therapeutic diphenylcyclopropenone sensitization with weekly scalp DPC. TCRdb ran MiXCR on the RACE reads and lists one entry per CDR3 protein. The sample includes tens of thousands of distinct CDR3 sequences, about 10% seen only once; the top ten take 2.2%. Sample: whole blood, taken in connection with sensitization to the hapten diphenylcyclopropenone (DPC). These receptors were taken from a man aged 40-55 years with alopecia areata. Some clones in this sample may be carry-over from other donors' samples.

This clonotype was seen a few times. The chain is built from TRBV10-3 and TRBJ2-7, with 12 bases aligning to TRBD2. Unmatched junction bases numbered 3, after V lost 4 bases and J lost 2 bases. The CDR3 runs 15 residues. Germline loops: CDR1 ENHRY, CDR2 SYGVKD. This chain's CDR3 is CAISAGLAGTYEQYF. The CDR3 nucleotides read TGTGCCATCAGTGCCGGACTAGCGGGGACCTACGAGCAGTACTTC.

This clonotype has at least ten counts. The chain joins TRBV12-3 or TRBV12-4 to TRBJ1-1; tentative D call: TRBD1 (5 bases). Trimming stripped 2 bases from V and 4 bases from J, with 14 bases between. The CDR3 runs 15 residues. The CDR3 DNA reads as TGTGCCAGCAGTTTAAAAGTCGGGGCGCCCACTGAAGCTTTCTTT. Translation: CASSLKVGAPTEAFF.

J is TRBJ2-3 and V is TRBV27; D perhaps matches TRBD2 (6 bases). This CDR3 has 17 amino acids. The germline V and J ends were trimmed by 3 bases and 2 bases, with 18 bases remaining between them. Germline values: CDR1 MNHEY, CDR2 SMNVEV (reference sequence). CDR3 loop: CASSFRLIGLTTDTQYF. Here the CDR3 DNA reads TGTGCCAGCAGTTTTCGACTAATAGGACTAACCACAGATACGCAGTATTTT.

The genes are TRBV6-5 and TRBJ1-2; D ambiguous. V was clipped by 6 bases and J by 4 bases, with 15 bases between them. Germline CDR1 reads MNHEY; CDR2 reads SVGAGI. The CDR3 is made up of 14 amino acids. The DNA of the CDR3 is TGTGCCAGCAGCAGAGGGCTTTCTTCCTATGGCTACACCTTC. Translating gives CASSRGLSSYGYTF.

This clonotype has only one observation. J is TRBJ2-3 and V is TRBV7-2; D ambiguous. The CDR3 consists of 14 residues. Trimming removed 3 bases at V and 0 bases at J, with 7 bases between. Germline lookup yields CDR1 SGHTA and CDR2 FQGNSA. CDR3 nucleotides: TGTGCCAGCAGCTTGCAGATTAGCACAGATACGCAGTATTTT. As protein: CASSLQISTDTQYF.

This clonotype was observed at least ten times. The V gene is TRBV5-6, the J gene TRBJ1-1; D remains ambiguous. Germline lookup yields CDR1 SGHDT and CDR2 YYEEEE. This CDR3 region has 15 residues. The V and J ends lost 0 bases and 0 bases respectively, with 9 bases between them. Written as DNA, the CDR3 is TGTGCCAGCAGCTTGGGCGGGAGATTGAACACTGAAGCTTTCTTT. Protein: CASSLGGRLNTEAFF.

This clonotype was observed a few times. The chain combines TRBV12-3 or TRBV12-4 with TRBJ2-1; 8 bases fit TRBD1. The CDR3 is made up of 15 amino acids. The ends lost 2 bases at V and 5 bases at J; junction bases unmatched: 5. The DNA for the CDR3 is TGTGCCAGCAGTTTACGACAGGGGCTACACAATGAGCAGTTCTTC. Protein: CASSLRQGLHNEQFF.

The J gene is TRBJ2-3, the V gene TRBV10-3; 8 nucleotides match TRBD2. The germline V gene encodes CDR1 ENHRY and CDR2 SYGVKD. V shed 10 bases and J 4 bases; nucleotides not matched to a gene: 10. The length of the CDR3 is 14 residues. The CDR3 reads CASLEAGGADTQYF. The CDR3 DNA sequence: TGTGCCAGCCTCGAGGCGGGAGGAGCAGATACGCAGTATTTT.

The CDR3 region is CASRLLPSSYNEQFF. The CDR3 region has the DNA TGTGCCAGCAGGTTACTACCGAGCTCCTACAATGAGCAGTTCTTC. The J gene is TRBJ2-1, the V gene TRBV7-8; D gene ambiguous. The CDR3 covers 15 residues. In germline, CDR1 is SGHVS, CDR2 FQNEAQ. Trimming stripped 6 bases from V and 0 bases from J, with 12 bases between.

This clonotype has a count of ten or more. J is TRBJ1-1 and V is TRBV7-2, with D tentatively TRBD1 (5 bases). CDR3 size: 16 residues. Trimming left V 2 bases short and J 4 bases short, with 17 bases between. CDR1 is SGHTA and CDR2 is FQGNSA in the germline V gene. CDR3 in amino acids: CASSLLPEGSGTEAFF. CDR3 DNA: TGTGCCAGCAGCTTATTGCCCGAGGGGTCGGGCACTGAAGCTTTCTTT.

This clonotype was counted at least ten times. The rearrangement joins TRBV29-1 to TRBJ1-5; 9 positions match TRBD1. CDR1 and CDR2 from the germline V gene are SQVTM and ANQGSEA. J was trimmed by 6 bases and V by 5 bases; bases with no gene match: 5. There are 13 residues in the CDR3. The DNA for the CDR3 is TGCAGCGTTACGACAGGGGGGGCTCAGCCCCAGCATTTT. This codes for CSVTTGGAQPQHF.

This clonotype has only a few counts. This rearrangement joins TRBV30 to TRBJ1-5; no definite D call. V lost 3 bases to trimming and J lost 4 bases, with 13 bases between them. Germline loops: CDR1 GTSNPN, CDR2 SVGIG (reference sequence). This CDR3 is 14 amino acids long. The CDR3: CAWSVSGGNQPQHF. CDR3 nucleotides: TGTGCCTGGAGCGTATCAGGAGGAAATCAGCCCCAGCATTTT.

This clonotype was recorded a few times. This chain links TRBV2 with TRBJ2-7; D possibly matches TRBD1 or TRBD2 (5 bases each). V was pared by 6 bases and J by 2 bases, with 11 bases between. The CDR3 sequence is 13 residues long. Germline V gene sequence: CDR1 SNHLY, CDR2 FYNNEI. The CDR3 loop is CASSRDGPYEQYF. CDR3 coding DNA: TGTGCCAGCAGCCGGGACGGACCCTACGAGCAGTACTTC. The full variable domain, rest sourced from reference TRBV2 and TRBJ2-7, is EPEVTQTPSHQVTQMGQEVILRCVPISNHLYFYWYRQILGQKVEFLVSFYNNEISEKSEIFDDQFSVERPDGSNFTLKIRSTKLEDSAMYFCASSRDGPYEQYFGPGTRLTVT.

CDR3 region: CASILTLSGNQPQHF. CDR3 bases: TGTGCCAGCATTCTAACCCTTTCTGGCAATCAGCCCCAGCATTTT. The genes are TRBV6-1 and TRBJ1-5; no reliable D call. V lost 7 bases, J lost 2 bases, and 15 bases lay in between. Germline values: CDR1 MNHNS, CDR2 SASEGT. The CDR3 loop spans 15 amino acids.

V gene TRBV6-2 or TRBV6-3 combines with J gene TRBJ2-3; 8 bases are a match to TRBD2. CDR1 is MNHEY and CDR2 is SVGEGT in the germline V gene. There are 16 residues in the CDR3. The J segment lost 5 bases and the V segment lost 5 bases, leaving 12 bases of the junction unmatched. The CDR3 loop is CASSNLPAGAIDTQYF. The CDR3 DNA sequence: TGTGCCAGCAGTAACCTCCCAGCGGGAGCGATAGATACGCAGTATTTT.

This clonotype showed up just a few times. The V gene is TRBV4-2, the J gene TRBJ2-2; 10 nucleotides line up with TRBD1. V was pared by 1 base and J by 0 bases, with 2 bases of the junction left unmatched. The length of the CDR3 is 17 residues. Germline V CDR1 and CDR2: LGHNA, YNFKEQ. CDR3 sequence reads: CASSQVGTGANTGELFF. DNA for the CDR3: TGTGCCAGCAGCCAAGTCGGGACAGGGGCGAACACCGGGGAGCTGTTTTTT.

The chain has TRBV29-1 and TRBJ1-1, with 7 bases matching TRBD1. The germline V gene encodes CDR1 SQVTM and CDR2 ANQGSEA. This CDR3 contains 12 residues. V dropped 3 bases and J dropped 11; count of bases not matched to a gene: 9. The CDR3 DNA reads as TGCAGCGTTGATTCCCCGGGACAGAGGGCTTTCTTT. It encodes CSVDSPGQRAFF. The complete variable domain, with remaining parts taken from reference TRBV29-1 and TRBJ1-1, reads SAVISQKPSRDICQRGTSLTIQCQVDSQVTMMFWYRQQPGQSLTLIATANQGSEATYESGFVIDKFPISRPNLTFSTLTVSNMSPEDSSIYLCSVDSPGQRAFFGQGTRLTVV.

The chain combines TRBV29-1 with TRBJ1-4; D might be TRBD1 (5 bases). The CDR3 is 16 residues long. CDR1 and CDR2 from the germline V gene are SQVTM and ANQGSEA. V lost 6 bases to trimming and J lost 1 base, with 18 bases between them. In DNA, the CDR3 is TGCAGCGTCCGGCGGGGGGAAGGGGTAACTAATGAAAAACTGTTTTTT. This codes for CSVRRGEGVTNEKLFF.

The rearrangement joins TRBV6-2 or TRBV6-3 to TRBJ2-1; tentative D call: TRBD2 (5 bases). The CDR3 has 15 amino acids. The germline V gene encodes CDR1 MNHEY and CDR2 SVGEGT. Trimming shortened V by 7 bases and J by 6 bases, and 19 bases separated the two germline ends. The CDR3 protein is CASTSRRAPFNEQFF. Here the CDR3 DNA reads TGTGCCAGCACCTCAAGGCGGGCCCCCTTCAATGAGCAGTTCTTC.

This clonotype came up a few times. The rearrangement links TRBV6-2 or TRBV6-3 to TRBJ2-5; D gene uncertain. The CDR3 spans 12 residues. Per germline, CDR1 MNHEY and CDR2 SVGEGT. The V end was cut by 6 bases, the J end by 0 bases, with 5 bases between. In nucleotides, the CDR3 is TGTGCCAGCAGCAACAACCAAGAGACCCAGTACTTC. The encoded protein is CASSNNQETQYF.

This clonotype has a handful of counts. The V gene is TRBV13, the J gene TRBJ2-7, with D possibly matching TRBD2 (6 bases). The CDR3 spans 16 residues. Germline CDR1 PRHDT, CDR2 FYEKMQ (reference sequence). Trimming cost V 5 bases and J 0 bases, with 17 bases left between them. The CDR3 DNA sequence: TGTGCCAGCAGCCCCCGATGGGAGGCCCCCTCCTACGAGCAGTACGTC. The encoded protein is CASSPRWEAPSYEQYV.

This clonotype came up a few times. V is TRBV2 and J is TRBJ1-1; 7 bases align to TRBD1. The CDR3 has 15 residues. The germline CDR1 and CDR2 sequences are SNHLY and FYNNEI. Trimming at V came to 5 bases and at J to 1 base, leaving 7 bases not matched to a gene. Written as DNA, the CDR3 is TGTGCCAGCAGTCCACCAGGGGGAACGAACACTGAAGCTTTCTTT. Amino acids: CASSPPGGTNTEAFF. Drawing the rest from reference TRBV2 and TRBJ1-1, the complete variable domain is EPEVTQTPSHQVTQMGQEVILRCVPISNHLYFYWYRQILGQKVEFLVSFYNNEISEKSEIFDDQFSVERPDGSNFTLKIRSTKLEDSAMYFCASSPPGGTNTEAFFGQGTRLTVV.

This clonotype was detected ten times or more. The chain joins TRBV29-1 to TRBJ1-4; a weak D match, TRBD1 (5 bases). The CDR3 spans 14 residues. V was shortened by 1 base and J by 5 bases, with 11 bases between the two germline ends. Germline lookup yields CDR1 SQVTM and CDR2 ANQGSEA. The CDR3 spells CSVEVGTNNEKLFF. For the CDR3, the DNA is TGCAGCGTTGAAGTCGGGACCAACAATGAAAAACTGTTTTTT. Full variable domain (remainder filled in from reference TRBV29-1 and TRBJ1-4): SAVISQKPSRDICQRGTSLTIQCQVDSQVTMMFWYRQQPGQSLTLIATANQGSEATYESGFVIDKFPISRPNLTFSTLTVSNMSPEDSSIYLCSVEVGTNNEKLFFGSGTQLSVL.

Ten or more counts support this clonotype. The V call is TRBV23-1, the J call TRBJ2-6; possibly TRBD1 for D (5 bases). TRBV23-1 is an ORF, with its function uncertain. Trimming took 2 bases from V and 4 from J, leaving 12 bases between them. The CDR3 is made up of 16 amino acids. CDR3 sequence (DNA): TGCGCCAGCAGTCAAAGGGGCAATCGCGGGGCCAACGTCCTGACTTTC. Residues: CASSQRGNRGANVLTF.

This clonotype was counted ten times or more. One junction end does not reproduce the germline sequence, and a read error may be involved. CDR3 loop: CASSLVNGRGPGETQYF. The CDR3 DNA follows: TGTGCTAGCAGCTTAGTTAACGGGAGAGGGCCTGGCGAGACCCAGTACTTC. This chain uses TRBV7-7 with TRBJ2-5, with D tentatively TRBD2 (6 bases). CDR3 length equals 17 residues. CDR1 is SSHAT and CDR2 is FNYEAQ in the germline V gene (reference sequence). The full variable domain, in which reference TRBV7-7 and TRBJ2-5 provide the parts outside the CDR3, is GAGVSQSPRYKVTKRGQDVTLRCDPISSHATLYWYQQALGQGPEFLTYFNYEAQPDKSGLPSDRFSAERPEGSISTLTIQRTEQRDSAMYRCASSLVNGRGPGETQYFGPGTRLLVL.